The TCR beta chain described here comes from a study of cytomegalovirus exposure and HLA in healthy donors. The overall study: The roughly 660 first-cohort repertoires shared a platform with the approximately 120 validation repertoires, as reported in a later analysis. Study findings and constraints: Cytomegalovirus status was reportedly diagnosed by the classifier with high specificity and sensitivity.

About this clone: What it binds is unknown.

Only in-frame clones appear in the TCRdb table, and some are missing; sequencing was by immunoSEQ multiplex PCR. The profile shows 150,000 to 200,000 clones, around four fifths of them singletons. Trimming took 0 bases from V and 2 from J, leaving 10 bases between them. The CDR3 extends over 15 amino acids. Germline V CDR1 and CDR2: SGDLS, YYNGEE. Sequencing was done on a sample of PBMCs. This clonotype was sampled from a man aged 30-40 years in good health and CMV-seropositive. This sequence joins TRBV9 and TRBJ2-3; D is perhaps TRBD2 (6 bases). CDR3 protein: CASSVDGLPTDTQYF. The DNA of the CDR3 is TGTGCCAGCAGCGTAGATGGACTACCCACAGATACGCAGTATTTT.